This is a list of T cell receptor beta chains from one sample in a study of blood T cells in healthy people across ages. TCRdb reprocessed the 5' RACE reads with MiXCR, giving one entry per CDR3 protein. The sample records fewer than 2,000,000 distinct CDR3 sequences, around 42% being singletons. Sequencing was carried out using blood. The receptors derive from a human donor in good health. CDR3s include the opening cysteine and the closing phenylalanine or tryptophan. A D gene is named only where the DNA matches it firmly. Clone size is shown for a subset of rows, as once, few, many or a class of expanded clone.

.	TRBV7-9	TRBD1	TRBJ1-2	CASSSGQAYYGYTF	TGTGCCAGCAGCTCGGGACAGGCCTACTATGGCTACACCTTC
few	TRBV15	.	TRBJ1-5	CATSRDRGFEGLIKPQHF	TGTGCCACCAGCAGAGATCGCGGATTTGAGGGGTTAATCAAGCCCCAGCATTTT
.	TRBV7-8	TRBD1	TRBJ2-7	CASSPFLGQNYEQYF	TGTGCCAGCAGCCCATTTCTGGGACAGAACTACGAGCAGTACTTC
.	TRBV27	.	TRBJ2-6	CASSLWAGGRRANVLTF	TGTGCCAGCAGTTTATGGGCAGGGGGGAGACGGGCCAACGTCCTGACTTTC
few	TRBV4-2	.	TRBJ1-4	CASSQDPGEYEKLFF	TGTGCCAGCAGCCAAGATCCAGGGGAATACGAAAAACTGTTTTTT
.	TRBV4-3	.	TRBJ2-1	CASSQVGRVVEEQFF	TGCGCCAGCAGCCAAGTAGGCAGGGTAGTCGAGGAGCAGTTCTTC
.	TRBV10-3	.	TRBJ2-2	CAIREKSTGELFF	TGTGCCATCAGGGAGAAATCGACCGGGGAGCTGTTTTTT
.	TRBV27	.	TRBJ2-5	CASSLFRIGRETQYF	TGTGCCAGCAGTTTATTTCGTATTGGGAGAGAGACCCAGTACTTC
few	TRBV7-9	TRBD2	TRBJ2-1	CASSLAPSGGMYNEQFF	TGTGCCAGCAGCTTAGCCCCCAGCGGGGGCATGTACAATGAGCAGTTCTTC
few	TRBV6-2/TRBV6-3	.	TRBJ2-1	CASSYGGRPILEQFF	TGTGCCAGCAGTTACGGGGGCCGGCCTATTCTTGAGCAGTTCTTC
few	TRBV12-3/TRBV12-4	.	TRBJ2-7	CASSAQHWGKVEQYF	TGTGCCAGCAGTGCACAACATTGGGGGAAAGTCGAGCAGTACTTC
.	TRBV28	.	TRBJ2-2	CASSFDIRIRGTGELFF	TGTGCCAGCAGCTTCGATATCAGGATTCGGGGCACCGGGGAGCTGTTTTTT
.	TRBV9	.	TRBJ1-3	CASSVANGNTIYF	TGTGCCAGCAGCGTAGCGAACGGAAACACCATATATTTT
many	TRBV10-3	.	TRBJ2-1	CAITSGDEQFF	TGTGCCATCACCTCGGGTGATGAGCAGTTCTTC
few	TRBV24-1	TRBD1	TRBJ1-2	CATSDPSRGQGGSGYTF	TGTGCCACCAGTGATCCCTCAAGGGGACAGGGGGGAAGTGGCTACACCTTC
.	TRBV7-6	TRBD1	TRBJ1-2	CASSPSTGDPYGYTF	TGTGCCAGCAGCCCGTCGACAGGGGACCCCTATGGCTACACCTTC
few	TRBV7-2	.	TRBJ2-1	CASSLALGIYNEQFF	TGTGCCAGCAGCTTGGCCTTGGGAATCTACAATGAGCAGTTCTTC
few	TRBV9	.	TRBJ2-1	CASSVDGVGRNNEQFF	TGTGCCAGCAGCGTAGATGGTGTGGGGAGGAACAATGAGCAGTTCTTC
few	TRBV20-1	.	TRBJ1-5	CSARAVTYSNQPQHF	TGCAGTGCTAGAGCTGTCACATATAGCAATCAGCCCCAGCATTTT
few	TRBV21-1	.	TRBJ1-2	CASNPQGRVMDGYTF	TGTGCCAGCAATCCACAGGGACGGGTGATGGATGGCTACACCTTC
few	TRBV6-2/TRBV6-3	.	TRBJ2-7	CASSYDLTYEQYF	TGTGCCAGCAGTTACGACTTAACCTACGAGCAGTACTTC
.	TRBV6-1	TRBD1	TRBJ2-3	CASSEGGTDGTDTQYF	TGTGCCAGCAGTGAAGGGGGGACAGATGGGACAGATACGCAGTATTTT
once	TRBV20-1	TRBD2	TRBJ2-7	CSADSGGLSYEQYF	TGCAGTGCTGATAGCGGGGGCCTATCCTACGAGCAGTACTTC
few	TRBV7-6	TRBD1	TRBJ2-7	CASSSKRTGVHEQYF	TGTGCCAGCAGCTCTAAGAGGACAGGGGTCCACGAGCAGTACTTC
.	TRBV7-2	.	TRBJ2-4	CASTTIRQGGQYF	TGTGCCAGCACCACAATTCGGCAGGGCGGGCAGTACTTC
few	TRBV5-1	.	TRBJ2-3	CASSLVTGEVDTQYF	TGCGCCAGCAGCTTGGTGACGGGGGAGGTGGATACGCAGTATTTT
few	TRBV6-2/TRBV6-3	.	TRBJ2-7	CASTHHGNLYEQYF	TGTGCCAGCACCCACCATGGCAACCTCTACGAGCAGTACTTC
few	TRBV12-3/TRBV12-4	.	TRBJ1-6	CASTRLTMGSPLHF	TGTGCCAGCACCCGACTCACAATGGGTTCACCCCTCCACTTT
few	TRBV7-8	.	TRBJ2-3	CASSLVPLARTDTQYF	TGTGCCAGCAGCTTAGTACCACTAGCCCGCACAGATACGCAGTATTTT
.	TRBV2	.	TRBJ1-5	CASSEGGVGNRPQHF	TGTGCCAGCAGTGAAGGGGGAGTTGGCAATCGGCCCCAGCATTTT
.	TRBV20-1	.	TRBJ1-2	CSARQARSDDGYTF	TGCAGTGCTAGACAGGCCAGGAGTGATGATGGCTACACCTTC
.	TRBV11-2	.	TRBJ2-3	CASSLRSLQFTDTQYF	TGTGCCAGCAGCCTCCGATCCCTCCAATTCACAGATACGCAGTATTTT
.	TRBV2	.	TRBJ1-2	CASSETQGFLPGYTF	TGTGCCAGCAGTGAAACTCAAGGGTTTCTCCCTGGCTACACCTTC
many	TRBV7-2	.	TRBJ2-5	CASSLMRSEETQYF	TGTGCCAGCAGCTTAATGCGTAGTGAGGAGACCCAGTACTTC
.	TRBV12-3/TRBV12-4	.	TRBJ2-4	CASSLALVLDPLAKNIQYF	TGTGCCAGCAGTTTAGCGCTAGTTTTAGACCCTTTGGCCAAAAACATTCAGTACTTC
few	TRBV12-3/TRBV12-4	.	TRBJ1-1	CASSPGLGELRAFF	TGTGCCAGCAGTCCGGGGCTCGGAGAATTAAGGGCTTTCTTT
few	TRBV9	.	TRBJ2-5	CASSVAGSSWETQYF	TGTGCCAGCAGCGTAGCAGGAAGCTCCTGGGAGACCCAGTACTTC
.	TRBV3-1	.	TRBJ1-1	CASSPTDRTEAFF	TGTGCCAGCAGCCCGACCGACAGAACTGAAGCTTTCTTT
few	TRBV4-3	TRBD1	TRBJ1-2	CASSLKGQGDYGYTF	TGCGCCAGCAGCCTCAAGGGACAGGGTGACTATGGCTACACCTTC
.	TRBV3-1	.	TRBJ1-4	CASSAPRGYGKLFF	TGTGCCAGCAGCGCCCCTCGGGGGTATGGAAAACTGTTTTTT
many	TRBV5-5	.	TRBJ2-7	CASSEDLYEQYF	TGTGCCAGCAGCGAAGACCTCTACGAGCAGTACTTC